The 4 T cell receptor beta chains reported below all come from one sample, sequenced in a study of beta chain features in type 1 diabetes. Isolated RNA was reverse transcribed in full, so expressed TCRB transcripts were sequenced. TCRdb keeps only in-frame clones here, not all; method: immunoSEQ multiplex PCR. The profile shows approximately 37,000 clones, 49% of them singletons. The sample comprised central memory CD4+ T cells from blood. The origin of the receptors is a woman under 30 in good health.

The chain recombines TRBV7-2 with TRBJ2-7, with 12 bases aligning to TRBD2. J gave up 11 bases and V 2 bases, and 13 bases lay outside the gene matches. The CDR3 extends over 16 amino acids. CDR1 SGHTA and CDR2 FQGNSA come from the germline V gene. CDR3 amino acids: CASSLIRLAGVGVEYF. The CDR3 DNA sequence: TGTGCCAGCAGCTTAATACGACTAGCGGGAGTTGGTGTAGAGTACTTC.

By frequency in the sample, this clone is medium-sized. V usage is TRBV30 and J usage is TRBJ2-7; perhaps TRBD2 as D (5 bases). The V and J ends lost 2 bases and 7 bases respectively, with 15 bases between them. CDR1 and CDR2 (germline): GTSNPN, SVGIG (reference sequence). This CDR3 comprises 13 residues. As DNA, the CDR3 is TGTGCCTGGAGTACCGGCCTTGAGGGAGAGCAGTACTTC. Amino acid sequence: CAWSTGLEGEQYF.

V is TRBV29-1 and J is TRBJ1-5, with D possibly matching TRBD1 (6 bases). Trimming took 7 bases from V and 1 from J, leaving 11 bases between them. This CDR3 has 13 amino acids. CDR1 and CDR2 (germline): SQVTM, ANQGSEA. The CDR3 sequence is CSARQASNQPQHF. The DNA for the CDR3 is TGCAGCGCTAGACAGGCCAGCAATCAGCCCCAGCATTTT.

The chain couples TRBV29-1 to TRBJ2-3; TRBD1 agrees at 9 bases. The CDR3 contains 13 residues. CDR1 is SQVTM, CDR2 ANQGSEA, per germline. V lost 6 bases to trimming and J lost 4 bases; unmatched junction nucleotides: 5. The CDR3 here is CSVGTGGADTQYF. CDR3 sequence (DNA): TGCAGCGTCGGCACAGGGGGCGCAGATACGCAGTATTTT.